One sample yielded the 30 T cell receptor beta chains listed below, sequenced in a study of T cell changes during pregnancy in multiple sclerosis. Clones were read by immunoSEQ multiplex PCR, and TCRdb kept only the in-frame ones, dropping some. Of tens of thousands of clones in the sample, roughly 88% are singletons; the top ten hold 4.7%. The sample consisted of peripheral blood, taken in the second trimester of pregnancy. These receptors all stem from a female donor in good health, enrolled as a control in a pregnancy study.

The CDR3 nucleotides are TGTGCCATTCAAGAACCCCCGGGGACCGGGGAGCTGTTTTTT. As protein: CAIQEPPGTGELFF. This sequence joins TRBV6-1 and TRBJ2-2; tentative D call: TRBD2 (5 bases). Germline assignment: CDR1 MNHNS and CDR2 SASEGT. V lost 10 bases to trimming and J lost 5 bases, with 17 bases between them. The CDR3 length is 14 residues.

In DNA, the CDR3 is TGTGCCAGCAGTCGTCGACAGGGACTAGGGGAAAAACTGTTTTTT. This sequence encodes CASSRRQGLGEKLFF. The J gene is TRBJ1-4, the V gene TRBV11-2; 7 bases fit TRBD1. Trimming at V came to 6 bases and at J to 8 bases, leaving 12 bases not matched to a gene. The length of the CDR3 is 15 residues. Germline CDR1 and CDR2: SGHAT and FQNNGV.

V usage is TRBV6-6 and J usage is TRBJ1-1; tentative D call: TRBD1 (6 bases). V was shortened by 2 bases and J by 4 bases, with 11 bases between the two germline ends. CDR1 MNHNY and CDR2 SVGAGI come from the germline V gene (reference sequence). CDR3 length equals 14 residues. CDR3 residues: CASSYGGAGTEAFF. The CDR3 DNA follows: TGTGCCAGCAGTTACGGGGGGGCAGGCACTGAAGCTTTCTTT.

This sequence joins TRBV6-5 and TRBJ1-6; D is perhaps TRBD1 (6 bases). V was trimmed by 8 bases and J by 7 bases, leaving 9 bases between them. Germline CDR1 and CDR2: MNHEY and SVGAGI. The length of the CDR3 is 12 residues. The CDR3 nucleotides read TGTGCCAGCGCCCAGGGGAATTCACCCCTCCACTTT. This translates into CASAQGNSPLHF.

The chain is built from TRBV13 and TRBJ2-7; weak D call: TRBD2 (6 bases). The germline CDR1 and CDR2 sequences are PRHDT and FYEKMQ (reference sequence). The CDR3 totals 14 residues. V shed 0 bases and J shed 1 base, with 7 bases lying between them. The chain's CDR3 is CASSLGGGSYEQYF. CDR3 sequence (DNA): TGTGCCAGCAGCTTAGGGGGGGGATCCTACGAGCAGTACTTC. The variable domain in full, with the rest retrieved from reference TRBV13 and TRBJ2-7, is AAGVIQSPRHLIKEKRETATLKCYPIPRHDTVYWYQQGPGQDPQFLISFYEKMQSDKGSIPDRFSAQQFSDYHSELNMSSLELGDSALYFCASSLGGGSYEQYFGPGTRLTVT.

The rearrangement joins TRBV4-1 to TRBJ1-2; no clear D. Germline assignment: CDR1 MGHRA and CDR2 YSYEKL. CDR3 length equals 13 residues. The V end lost 5 bases, the J end lost 1 base, and 8 bases lay between the germline ends. CDR3 protein: CASSNVVNYGYTF. For the CDR3, the DNA is TGCGCCAGCAGCAACGTAGTTAACTATGGCTACACCTTC.

The gene calls are TRBV19 and TRBJ2-1, with 15 bases lining up with TRBD2. The germline V gene encodes CDR1 LNHDA and CDR2 SQIVND (reference sequence). V lost 9 bases to trimming and J lost 9 bases; unmatched junction nucleotides: 6. The CDR3 has 14 amino acids. The CDR3 bases are TGTGCCAGCAACGGACTAGCGGGGGGGAGTGAGCAGTTCTTC. Translated, it gives CASNGLAGGSEQFF.

This clone is a singleton in its sample. V is TRBV9 and J is TRBJ1-5, with 7 bases that match TRBD1. In germline, CDR1 is SGDLS, CDR2 YYNGEE. CDR3 length equals 14 residues. V gave up 4 bases and J gave up 3 bases; unmatched junction bases: 4. The CDR3 sequence: CASSLGGFNQPQHF. Here the CDR3 DNA reads TGTGCCAGCAGCCTAGGGGGCTTCAATCAGCCCCAGCATTTT.

The gene calls are TRBV19 and TRBJ1-1; D is uncertain. In germline, CDR1 is LNHDA, CDR2 SQIVND (reference sequence). The germline V and J ends were trimmed by 3 bases and 3 bases, with 11 bases remaining between them. CDR3 length equals 14 residues. CDR3 loop: CASSIAGDYTEAFF. The CDR3 DNA is TGTGCCAGTAGTATTGCGGGAGACTACACTGAAGCTTTCTTT.

This chain joins TRBV28 and TRBJ2-1; 8 bases line up with TRBD2. The junction had 8 bases not matched to a gene; V was cut back by 2 bases and J by 5 bases. CDR1 and CDR2 (germline): MDHEN, SYDVKM. This CDR3 is built from 16 residues. The CDR3 region is CASSLIPSLADNEQFF. The CDR3, as DNA: TGTGCCAGCAGTTTAATCCCGTCACTAGCGGACAATGAGCAGTTCTTC.

V is TRBV27 and J is TRBJ2-3; 10 bases are a match to TRBD2. The CDR3 length is 15 residues. J was trimmed by 5 bases and V by 9 bases; bases with no gene match: 11. Germline loops: CDR1 MNHEY, CDR2 SMNVEV (reference sequence). The CDR3 DNA is TGTGCCAGTCGTAGCGGGGGGCCTCAGGGAGATACGCAGTATTTT. Translation gives CASRSGGPQGDTQYF.

This chain links TRBV29-1 with TRBJ1-1; a possible D gene is TRBD1 (6 bases). Germline assignment: CDR1 SQVTM and CDR2 ANQGSEA. This CDR3 is built from 14 residues. V was pared by 7 bases and J by 2 bases, with 17 bases between. The CDR3 loop reads CSGAGETGNTEAFF. CDR3 nucleotide sequence: TGCAGCGGGGCGGGTGAGACAGGAAACACTGAAGCTTTCTTT.

This chain links TRBV6-1 with TRBJ2-1; 9 bases match TRBD1. This CDR3 comprises 15 residues. V was clipped by 5 bases and J by 0 bases; unmatched bases: 2. In germline, CDR1 is MNHNS, CDR2 SASEGT. CDR3 in DNA: TGTGCCAGCAGTAGGGACAGGGTCTCCTACAATGAGCAGTTCTTC. Its translation is CASSRDRVSYNEQFF.

The chain carries TRBV5-1 and TRBJ2-3; the match to TRBD2 covers 11 bases. J was trimmed by 4 bases and V by 0 bases; bases with no gene match: 7. The germline CDR1 and CDR2 sequences are SGHRS and YFSETQ. The CDR3 spans 17 residues. This chain's CDR3 is CASSLDSVAGGADTQYF. The CDR3, as DNA: TGCGCCAGCAGCTTGGATTCGGTAGCGGGAGGGGCAGATACGCAGTATTTT.

The rearrangement uses TRBV4-2 and TRBJ2-1; TRBD1 matches 7 bases. CDR3 size: 16 residues. V lost 0 bases to trimming and J lost 3 bases; unmatched junction nucleotides: 5. The germline V gene encodes CDR1 LGHNA and CDR2 YNFKEQ. This chain's CDR3 is CASSQEEGANYNEQFF. The CDR3 region has the DNA TGTGCCAGCAGCCAAGAAGAGGGGGCGAACTACAATGAGCAGTTCTTC.

The CDR3 coding sequence is TGTGCCAGCAAGCCGGGACTAGCGGGATCCGGAGAGACCCAGTACTTC. Protein sequence: CASKPGLAGSGETQYF. The rearrangement links TRBV2 to TRBJ2-5; 13 positions agree with TRBD2. The CDR3 consists of 16 residues. J gave up 4 bases and V 7 bases, and 9 bases lay outside the gene matches. Germline V lookup: CDR1 SNHLY, CDR2 FYNNEI.

This clone appeared a few times. The chain combines TRBV5-6 with TRBJ1-1; D unresolved. The germline gives CDR1 SGHDT, CDR2 YYEEEE. This CDR3 has 13 amino acids. V shed 0 bases and J shed 5 bases, with 8 bases lying between them. CDR3: CASSLASGTEAFF. DNA for the CDR3: TGTGCCAGCAGCTTGGCCTCGGGGACTGAAGCTTTCTTT.

V and J are TRBV6-5 and TRBJ1-1; tentatively, D is TRBD1 (6 bases). Trimming took off 7 bases at V and 5 bases at J, with 17 bases between the two ends. The CDR3 totals 14 residues. Germline assignment: CDR1 MNHEY and CDR2 SVGAGI. The CDR3 region is CASKWTAQGTEAFF. The CDR3 DNA follows: TGTGCCAGCAAGTGGACAGCCCAGGGGACTGAAGCTTTCTTT.

The CDR3 is CASSLGGGAGHEQYF. CDR3 DNA sequence: TGTGCCAGCAGCTTGGGCGGGGGGGCCGGCCACGAGCAGTACTTC. The gene calls are TRBV11-3 and TRBJ2-7, with 9 bases fitting TRBD2. The junction had 8 bases not matched to a gene; V was cut back by 3 bases and J by 5 bases. The CDR3 spans 15 residues. CDR1 and CDR2 from the germline V gene are SGHNT and YENEEA. Full variable domain (remainder filled in from reference TRBV11-3 and TRBJ2-7): EAGVVQSPRYKIIEKKQPVAFWCNPISGHNTLYWYLQNLGQGPELLIRYENEEAVDDSQLPKDRFSAERLKGVDSTLKIQPAELGDSAVYLCASSLGGGAGHEQYFGPGTRLTVT.

The chain is built from TRBV7-2 and TRBJ1-6, with TRBD1 as a possible D gene (5 bases). Germline values: CDR1 SGHTA, CDR2 FQGNSA. V lost 3 bases and J lost 7, with 25 bases in between. The CDR3 is 19 amino acids. CDR3 amino acids: CASSFIFPLLGRGNSPLHF. The CDR3 DNA reads as TGTGCCAGCAGCTTTATCTTCCCATTGTTAGGACGGGGGAATTCACCCCTCCACTTT.

J is TRBJ2-1 and V is TRBV19; 11 bases are a match to TRBD1. Germline-derived CDR1 and CDR2 are LNHDA and SQIVND (reference sequence). V gave up 9 bases and J gave up 7 bases; unmatched junction bases: 8. This CDR3 is 14 amino acids long. The CDR3 sequence: CASSWGQGENEQFF. CDR3 nucleotide sequence: TGTGCCAGCTCCTGGGGACAGGGGGAGAATGAGCAGTTCTTC.

The V gene is TRBV18, the J gene TRBJ1-5; D is possibly TRBD1 (5 bases). Deletions cut 6 bases from V and 9 bases from J, with 21 bases between. Germline CDR1 and CDR2: KGHSH and LQKENI. The CDR3 loop spans 15 amino acids. The CDR3 is CASSPKPDTSGPQHF. CDR3 DNA sequence: TGTGCCAGCTCCCCAAAACCGGACACCTCGGGGCCCCAGCATTTT.

The chain links TRBV29-1 to TRBJ2-1; 8 bases line up with TRBD2. V was pared by 3 bases and J by 3 bases, with 7 bases of the junction left unmatched. Germline CDR1 is SQVTM and CDR2 is ANQGSEA. This CDR3 is built from 15 residues. The CDR3 spells CSVDGGLGLYNEQFF. CDR3 nucleotide sequence: TGCAGCGTTGACGGGGGACTAGGCCTCTACAATGAGCAGTTCTTC.

This clone appeared a single time. The CDR3 protein is CASSLRDYGYTF. The CDR3, as DNA: TGTGCCAGCAGCTTACGGGACTATGGCTACACCTTC. The chain uses TRBV7-9 and TRBJ1-2; no reliable D call. Germline V gene sequence: CDR1 SEHNR, CDR2 FQNEAQ (reference sequence). The V end lost 2 bases, the J end lost 3 bases, and 4 bases lay between the germline ends. This CDR3 spans 12 amino acids. Variable domain in full (rest from reference TRBV7-9 and TRBJ1-2): DTGVSQNPRHKITKRGQNVTFRCDPISEHNRLYWYRQTLGQGPEFLTYFQNEAQLEKSRLLSDRFSAERPKGSFSTLEIQRTEQGDSAMYLCASSLRDYGYTFGSGTRLTVV.

The chain employs TRBV19 and TRBJ1-1; D remains ambiguous. CDR3 length equals 14 residues. CDR1 and CDR2 from the germline V gene are LNHDA and SQIVND (reference sequence). V lost 3 bases to trimming and J lost 4 bases, with 12 bases between them. CDR3 protein: CASSISGPGTEAFF. The CDR3 region has the DNA TGTGCCAGTAGTATTTCAGGCCCCGGCACTGAAGCTTTCTTT.

The rearrangement links TRBV15 to TRBJ1-3; D is uncertain. Per the germline V gene, CDR1 is LNHNV and CDR2 is YYDKDF (reference sequence). V was trimmed by 0 bases and J by 0 bases, leaving 9 bases between them. The CDR3 is 16 amino acids. This CDR3 reads CATSRDEQLSGNTIYF. The DNA for the CDR3 is TGTGCCACCAGCAGAGATGAGCAACTCTCTGGAAACACCATATATTTT.

The chain carries TRBV10-3 and TRBJ2-7; D not certain. V was trimmed by 2 bases and J by 4 bases, leaving 6 bases between them. Per the germline V gene, CDR1 is ENHRY and CDR2 is SYGVKD. This CDR3 has 12 amino acids. Here the CDR3 DNA reads TGTGCCATCAGTGAGGGGCAGTACGAGCAGTACTTC. Its protein is CAISEGQYEQYF.

V usage is TRBV5-8 and J usage is TRBJ1-2; 9 positions agree with TRBD1. Germline-derived CDR1 and CDR2 are SGHTS and YDEGEE. CDR3 length equals 14 residues. Trimming removed 4 bases from V and 4 bases from J; junction bases left unmatched: 5. CDR3 amino acids: CASSVQGAVYGYTF. In nucleotides, the CDR3 is TGTGCCAGCAGCGTACAGGGGGCGGTCTATGGCTACACCTTC.

The rearrangement links TRBV6-5 to TRBJ1-1; D perhaps matches TRBD1 (6 bases). Germline-derived CDR1 and CDR2 are MNHEY and SVGAGI. V dropped 6 bases and J dropped 3 bases, with 11 bases sitting between them. The length of the CDR3 is 13 residues. DNA of the CDR3: TGTGCCAGCAGCGAGACAGGCGACACTGAAGCTTTCTTT. Protein product: CASSETGDTEAFF.

This clone was seen only once. This chain joins TRBV30 and TRBJ2-7, with D possibly matching TRBD1 (5 bases). The V gene's germline CDR1 is GTSNPN and CDR2 SVGIG (reference sequence). CDR3 size: 11 residues. V was shortened by 3 bases and J by 3 bases, with 6 bases between the two germline ends. CDR3 residues: CAWSDSYEQYF. The CDR3 bases are TGTGCCTGGAGCGACAGCTACGAGCAGTACTTC.